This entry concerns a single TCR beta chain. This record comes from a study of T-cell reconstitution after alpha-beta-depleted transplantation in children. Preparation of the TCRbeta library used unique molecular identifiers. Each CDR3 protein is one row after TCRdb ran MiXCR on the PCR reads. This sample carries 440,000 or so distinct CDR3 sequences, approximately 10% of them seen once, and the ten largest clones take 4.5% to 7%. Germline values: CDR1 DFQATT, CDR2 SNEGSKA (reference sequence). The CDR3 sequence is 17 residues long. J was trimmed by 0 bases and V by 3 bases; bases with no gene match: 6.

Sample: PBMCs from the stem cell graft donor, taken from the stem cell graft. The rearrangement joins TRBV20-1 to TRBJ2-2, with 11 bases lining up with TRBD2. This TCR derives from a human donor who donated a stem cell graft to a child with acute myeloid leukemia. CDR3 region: CSARDLAGGPNTGELFF. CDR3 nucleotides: TGCAGTGCTAGGGATCTAGCGGGGGGCCCGAACACCGGGGAGCTGTTTTTT.